This T cell receptor beta chain comes out of a study of blood T cell repertoires in COVID-19. The wider study: COVID-19 samples, acute and convalescent, were from the United States, Italy and Spain.

CDR3 length: 16 residues. V was clipped by 1 base and J by 2 bases; unmatched bases: 3. Germline CDR1 and CDR2: MNHEY and SVGEGT. The protocol was immunoSEQ multiplex PCR, while the TCRdb copy is restricted to in-frame clones and leaves out a portion. The sample has around 200,000 clones, less than 90% seen once; the top ten hold around 21%. Only one count was recorded for this clone. This sequence was found in a man aged 65 to 85 with active or convalescent COVID-19. Sequenced: peripheral blood. The rearrangement uses TRBV6-2 or TRBV6-3 and TRBJ1-2, with 11 bases aligning to TRBD1. This CDR3 is CASSYFGQGANYGYTF. In DNA, the CDR3 is TGTGCCAGCAGTTACTTTGGACAGGGGGCGAACTATGGCTACACCTTC.